Listed here are 32 T cell receptor beta chains from one sample, sequenced in a study of cytomegalovirus exposure and HLA in healthy donors. PCR employed 60 Vbeta and 13 Jbeta primers. Libraries were prepared by immunoSEQ multiplex PCR; TCRdb keeps only in-frame clonotypes and omits some of them. This sample has approximately 120,000 clones, with about 80% found just once. Source material: PBMCs. The receptors derive from a woman between 45 and 60 years old in good health and CMV-seropositive.

On this clone itself: Other DNA sequences within the sample encode an identical CDR3. This rearrangement joins TRBV4-3 to TRBJ1-5; D is undetermined. CDR3 length equals 13 residues. CDR1 and CDR2 from the germline V gene are LGHNA and YSLEER. With 0 bases removed from V and 6 bases from J, the gap between germline ends came to 6 bases. The DNA of the CDR3 is TGCGCCAGCAGCCAAGATCGTCGTCAGCCCCAGCATTTT. Translated, it gives CASSQDRRQPQHF.

The gene calls are TRBV2 and TRBJ1-4; 7 bases agree with TRBD1. The J segment lost 11 bases and the V segment lost 4 bases, leaving 16 bases of the junction unmatched. The CDR3 has 16 residues. CDR1 and CDR2 (germline): SNHLY, FYNNEI. CDR3 in DNA: TGTGCCAGCAGTGGCCCCTCCGGGACAGCCAGTCGGAAACTGTTTTTT. This sequence encodes CASSGPSGTASRKLFF.

J is TRBJ2-7 and V is TRBV7-2; a weak D match, TRBD1 (6 bases). Germline CDR1 and CDR2: SGHTA and FQGNSA. With 1 base removed from V and 4 bases from J, the gap between germline ends came to 14 bases. The CDR3 sequence is 15 residues long. CDR3 sequence: CASSLGSEGVYEQYF. CDR3 DNA sequence: TGTGCCAGCAGCTTAGGGAGTGAGGGGGTTTACGAGCAGTACTTC.

In DNA form, the CDR3 reads TGCAGCGTCCGGACAGGGACTGGGGCCAACGTCCTGACTTTC. This translates into CSVRTGTGANVLTF. The rearrangement uses TRBV29-1 and TRBJ2-6; 8 nucleotides line up with TRBD1. Germline trimming cut 6 bases from V and 2 bases from J; bases unmatched to any gene: 3. Germline CDR1 SQVTM, CDR2 ANQGSEA. The CDR3 is made up of 14 amino acids.

This chain uses TRBV5-1 with TRBJ2-7; TRBD1 matches at 10 bases. J was trimmed by 4 bases and V by 4 bases; bases with no gene match: 8. The CDR3 is 15 residues long. Germline CDR1 is SGHRS and CDR2 is YFSETQ. The CDR3 spells CASSSPGTGVYEQYF. Written as DNA, the CDR3 is TGCGCCAGCAGCAGCCCCGGGACAGGGGTGTACGAGCAGTACTTC.

The genes are TRBV19 and TRBJ2-2; 9 bases fit TRBD1. The CDR3 is 15 amino acids. J gave up 9 bases and V 6 bases, and 11 bases lay outside the gene matches. Germline loops: CDR1 LNHDA, CDR2 SQIVND (reference sequence). CDR3: CASSFPGQGARELFF. In DNA form, the CDR3 reads TGTGCCAGTAGCTTTCCGGGACAGGGTGCCCGGGAGCTGTTTTTT.

This clone appeared a few times. This rearrangement joins TRBV19 to TRBJ2-5; D not certain. Germline CDR1 is LNHDA and CDR2 is SQIVND (reference sequence). The CDR3 extends over 11 amino acids. Trimming took 7 bases from V and 7 from J, leaving 10 bases between them. The CDR3 loop is CASTPPGTQYF. Here the CDR3 DNA reads TGTGCCAGTACCCCCCCGGGGACCCAGTACTTC. Full variable domain (rest looked up from reference TRBV19 and TRBJ2-5): DGGITQSPKYLFRKEGQNVTLSCEQNLNHDAMYWYRQDPGQGLRLIYYSQIVNDFQKGDIAEGYSVSREKKESFPLTVTSAQKNPTAFYLCASTPPGTQYFGPGTRLLVL.

The J gene is TRBJ1-5, the V gene TRBV7-3; 7 nucleotides line up with TRBD1. CDR1 and CDR2 (germline): SGHTA, FQGTGA. Losses at the gene ends were 4 bases for V and 7 bases for J; bases not matched to a gene: 16. This CDR3 contains 17 residues. CDR3 nucleotide sequence: TGTGCCAGCAGCTCCCCTCCAGACAGGGTAGGGGGCCAGCCCCAGCATTTT. Protein sequence: CASSSPPDRVGGQPQHF.

With respect to this clone: Its ends do not fully match the called genes, so a read error is possible. This chain links TRBV5-4 with TRBJ2-6; maybe TRBD1 (5 bases). The germline V gene has CDR1 SGHNT and CDR2 YYREEE (reference sequence). This CDR3 has 15 amino acids. The CDR3 spells CASSLWGFGANGLTF. CDR3 DNA: TGTGCCAGCAGCTTGTGGGGATTTGGGGCCAACGGCCTGACTTTC.

This chain joins TRBV18 and TRBJ2-1, with D tentatively TRBD1 (5 bases). From germline, CDR1 is KGHSH and CDR2 LQKENI. This CDR3 has 13 amino acids. V shed 5 bases and J shed 4 bases, with 9 bases lying between them. Written as DNA, the CDR3 is TGTGCCAGCTCAACCGACAGATACAATGAGCAGTTCTTC. This encodes CASSTDRYNEQFF.

The chain has TRBV2 and TRBJ2-3; no definite D call. CDR1 and CDR2 (germline): SNHLY, FYNNEI. The V end lost 1 base, the J end lost 3 bases, and 8 bases lay between the germline ends. The length of the CDR3 is 14 residues. CDR3 DNA: TGTGCCAGCAGTGAAGGCGTCGGTACAGATACGCAGTATTTT. Amino acid sequence: CASSEGVGTDTQYF.

The chain couples TRBV6-5 to TRBJ2-5; 12 nucleotides match TRBD1. V was clipped by 5 bases and J by 11 bases; unmatched bases: 9. The CDR3 is made up of 14 amino acids. The germline gives CDR1 MNHEY, CDR2 SVGAGI. The CDR3 loop is CASSPRDRGRGQYF. CDR3 bases: TGTGCCAGCAGTCCCCGGGACAGGGGGCGCGGGCAGTACTTC.

V usage is TRBV7-8 and J usage is TRBJ2-7; TRBD1 might be the D (6 bases). CDR3 length: 14 amino acids. V lost 0 bases and J lost 9, with 15 bases in between. Germline CDR1 and CDR2: SGHVS and FQNEAQ. CDR3 sequence reads: CASSLAGQLGGQYF. CDR3 sequence (DNA): TGTGCCAGCAGCTTAGCCGGACAACTAGGGGGGCAGTACTTC.

V and J are TRBV19 and TRBJ2-2, with 9 positions matching TRBD1. V shed 7 bases, J shed 4 bases, and the junction held 4 bases outside the gene matches. CDR3 length: 14 residues. CDR1 and CDR2 from the germline V gene are LNHDA and SQIVND (reference sequence). This chain's CDR3 is CASIRTGATGELFF. As DNA, the CDR3 is TGTGCCAGTATACGGACAGGGGCCACCGGGGAGCTGTTTTTT.

On this clone: The junction does not match germline at one end; this may be a read error. V is TRBV5-1 and J is TRBJ2-7; 12 bases are a match to TRBD2. Germline V gene sequence: CDR1 SGHRS, CDR2 YFSETQ. The length of the CDR3 is 16 residues. CDR3 region: CAGSLGLAGGNYEQYF. CDR3 sequence (DNA): TGCGCCGGCAGCTTGGGGCTAGCGGGAGGGAACTACGAGCAGTACTTC.

The V call is TRBV27, the J call TRBJ2-3; tentatively, D is TRBD2 (5 bases). V was shortened by 8 bases and J by 0 bases, with 9 bases between the two germline ends. The CDR3 contains 13 residues. The germline V gene encodes CDR1 MNHEY and CDR2 SMNVEV (reference sequence). The DNA of the CDR3 is TGTGCCAGCGGGAGAGGTAGCACAGATACGCAGTATTTT. Protein: CASGRGSTDTQYF.

This clone was detected a few times. V usage is TRBV7-2 and J usage is TRBJ2-5, with TRBD1 as a possible D gene (6 bases). The length of the CDR3 is 15 residues. Trimming stripped 2 bases from V and 1 base from J, with 11 bases between. Looked up from germline, CDR1 is SGHTA and CDR2 is FQGNSA. Here the CDR3 reads CASSLSRGFQETQYF. In DNA form, the CDR3 reads TGTGCCAGCAGCTTAAGCAGGGGCTTCCAAGAGACCCAGTACTTC.

J is TRBJ2-7 and V is TRBV5-4; TRBD1 might be the D (6 bases). Trimming pared 0 bases from V and 5 bases from J, leaving 12 bases between. Per the germline V gene, CDR1 is SGHNT and CDR2 is YYREEE (reference sequence). This CDR3 has 14 residues. This CDR3 reads CASSLAGERDEQYF. DNA of the CDR3: TGTGCCAGCAGCTTGGCAGGGGAGAGGGACGAGCAGTACTTC.

The rearrangement links TRBV5-1 to TRBJ2-5; TRBD1 agrees at 8 bases. Germline-derived CDR1 and CDR2 are SGHRS and YFSETQ. This CDR3 contains 15 residues. V was pared by 4 bases and J by 5 bases, with 10 bases of the junction left unmatched. CDR3 nucleotides: TGCGCCAGCAGCACCGCCGGGACAGGTTTTGAGACCCAGTACTTC. Translating gives CASSTAGTGFETQYF. The full variable domain, rest sourced from reference TRBV5-1 and TRBJ2-5, is KAGVTQTPRYLIKTRGQQVTLSCSPISGHRSVSWYQQTPGQGLQFLFEYFSETQRNKGNFPGRFSGRQFSNSRSEMNVSTLELGDSALYLCASSTAGTGFETQYFGPGTRLLVL.

The CDR3 reads CASSQEGGLAGGQQETQYF. The CDR3 coding sequence is TGCGCCAGCAGCCAAGAGGGAGGACTAGCGGGGGGGCAACAAGAGACCCAGTACTTC. V usage is TRBV4-1 and J usage is TRBJ2-5, with TRBD2 matching 15 bases. Germline loops: CDR1 MGHRA, CDR2 YSYEKL. Trimming took 0 bases from V and 2 from J; bases not matched to a gene: 7. The CDR3 runs to 19 residues.

The CDR3 protein is CASSPLGEVTDTQYF. CDR3 sequence (DNA): TGTGCCAGCAGCCCCCTGGGGGAGGTCACAGATACGCAGTATTTT. The V call is TRBV5-4, the J call TRBJ2-3; tentatively, D is TRBD2 (6 bases). V lost 4 bases, J lost 2 bases, and 14 bases lay in between. Germline CDR1 SGHNT, CDR2 YYREEE (reference sequence). The CDR3 loop spans 15 amino acids. Drawing the rest from reference TRBV5-4 and TRBJ2-3, the complete variable domain is ETGVTQSPTHLIKTRGQQVTLRCSSQSGHNTVSWYQQALGQGPQFIFQYYREEENGRGNFPPRFSGLQFPNYSSELNVNALELDDSALYLCASSPLGEVTDTQYFGPGTRLTVL.

This clone was seen only a few times. The chain combines TRBV5-6 with TRBJ2-7; possible D gene TRBD1, 5 bases. This CDR3 is built from 15 residues. V dropped 0 bases and J dropped 0 bases, with 10 bases sitting between them. Per germline, CDR1 SGHDT and CDR2 YYEEEE. The CDR3 coding sequence is TGTGCCAGCAGCTTGGGACAGAGCTTCTCCTACGAGCAGTACTTC. Translating gives CASSLGQSFSYEQYF.

This chain connects TRBV10-3 to TRBJ1-2; 11 bases match TRBD1. CDR3 length: 14 amino acids. V lost 6 bases and J lost 2; bases outside the gene matches: 2. Germline-derived CDR1 and CDR2 are ENHRY and SYGVKD. The CDR3 sequence: CAISRTGGNYGYTF. The CDR3 DNA sequence: TGTGCCATCAGCCGGACAGGGGGCAACTATGGCTACACCTTC.

This clone was counted between two and nine times. This chain connects TRBV6-4 to TRBJ2-1, with 7 bases lining up with TRBD1. Germline V CDR1 and CDR2: MRHNA, SNTAGT. The CDR3 length is 14 residues. Unmatched junction bases numbered 3, after V lost 6 bases and J lost 1 base. In nucleotides, the CDR3 is TGTGCCAGCAGCCCGACAGGGTCCTACAATGAGCAGTTCTTC. Encoded protein: CASSPTGSYNEQFF.

This clone was counted between two and nine times. The gene calls are TRBV29-1 and TRBJ2-1; 9 bases fit TRBD2. This CDR3 is 13 amino acids long. V trimming: 8 bases; J trimming: 6 bases; junction bases outside the gene matches: 8. Germline assignment: CDR1 SQVTM and CDR2 ANQGSEA. This chain's CDR3 is CSSDTSGFNEQFF. Written as DNA, the CDR3 is TGCAGCTCTGACACTAGCGGGTTCAATGAGCAGTTCTTC.

CDR3 sequence: CASSLPSVHEQFF. Here the CDR3 DNA reads TGCGCCAGCAGCTTACCTAGTGTCCATGAGCAGTTCTTC. This chain links TRBV5-1 with TRBJ2-1; D is uncertain. V was trimmed by 2 bases and J by 8 bases, leaving 11 bases between them. The CDR3 sequence is 13 residues long. CDR1 and CDR2 (germline): SGHRS, YFSETQ.

The V gene is TRBV7-9, the J gene TRBJ2-7; no clear D gene. With 6 bases removed from V and 0 bases from J, the gap between germline ends came to 15 bases. The CDR3 totals 15 residues. Germline CDR1 reads SEHNR; CDR2 reads FQNEAQ (reference sequence). This CDR3 reads CASSPPLSSSYEQYF. The CDR3 DNA reads TGTGCCAGCAGTCCGCCTCTCTCGAGCTCCTACGAGCAGTACTTC.

This clone was seen only once. The chain has TRBV21-1 and TRBJ2-1; the table's D call TRBD2 went unverified against the DNA. TRBV21-1 is shown as a pseudogene. This CDR3 has 11 residues. The CDR3 sequence is CASSSINEQFF. The CDR3 region has the DNA TGTGCCAGCAGCAGTATCAATGAGCAGTTCTTC.

This chain joins TRBV18 and TRBJ2-7; no firm D call. V was trimmed by 4 bases and J by 6 bases, leaving 10 bases between them. The germline CDR1 and CDR2 sequences are KGHSH and LQKENI. The CDR3 spans 12 residues. The CDR3 here is CASSRPPSEQYF. CDR3 nucleotides: TGTGCCAGCTCACGACCCCCCTCCGAGCAGTACTTC.

The rearrangement joins TRBV10-3 to TRBJ1-5, with D uncertain. The V gene's germline CDR1 is ENHRY and CDR2 SYGVKD. With 5 bases removed from V and 0 bases from J, the gap between germline ends came to 11 bases. The CDR3 spans 15 residues. The CDR3 here is CAISRDKYSNQPQHF. CDR3 in DNA: TGTGCCATCAGTCGCGACAAGTATAGCAATCAGCCCCAGCATTTT.

The V call is TRBV27, the J call TRBJ2-5; 9 nucleotides line up with TRBD1. The CDR3 length is 14 residues. Germline loops: CDR1 MNHEY, CDR2 SMNVEV (reference sequence). V was clipped by 5 bases and J by 4 bases; unmatched bases: 5. The CDR3 bases are TGTGCCAGCAGTCCATGGGACAGGGTAGAGACCCAGTACTTC. It encodes CASSPWDRVETQYF.

The chain links TRBV6-1 to TRBJ1-3; no clear D gene. The CDR3 consists of 15 residues. Germline V gene sequence: CDR1 MNHNS, CDR2 SASEGT. Trimming cost V 5 bases and J 0 bases, with 11 bases left between them. This CDR3 reads CASSRGTSSGNTIYF. CDR3 sequence (DNA): TGTGCCAGCAGTCGGGGAACCAGCTCTGGAAACACCATATATTTT.